This T cell receptor (beta chain) stems from a study of blood T cell repertoires in COVID-19. Study-level information: Specimens from acute and convalescent COVID-19 originated in the United States, Italy and Spain. Sample material is recorded as cDNA or gDNA derived from T cells, B-cell-depleted T cells, or PBMCs.

There are 14 residues in the CDR3. Germline lookup yields CDR1 SGHKS and CDR2 YYEKEE (reference sequence). Trimming cost V 4 bases and J 3 bases; bases outside gene matches: 4. Original methodology: Using reference gene primer amplification, nucleated cell counts were estimated. Sequencing was performed with immunoSEQ multiplex PCR; in TCRdb, only in-frame clones are kept and a portion is missing. That table gives V, J and clone size, and the DNA gave D and trimming. The sample yields roughly 300,000 clones, about four fifths seen once. The chain uses TRBV5-5 and TRBJ2-7; 10 bases match TRBD1. The specimen was peripheral blood. This clonotype originated in a woman between 50 and 59 years old with acute or convalescent COVID-19. CDR3 in DNA: TGTGCCAGCAGCAAGACAGGGGGCTTCTACGAGCAGTACGTC. Protein sequence: CASSKTGGFYEQYV.